The clone carrying this T cell receptor (beta chain) was detected only a few times. The antigen is not known. Via MiXCR, TCRdb re-called the reads, giving one row per CDR3 protein. This table has roughly 500,000 distinct CDR3 sequences, approximately 40% appearing once. The data belong to a study of T cell repertoires in cytomegalovirus infection. At the level of the study: Recently identified HLA-C-restricted CMV epitopes and well-studied HLA-B-restricted CMV epitopes were used by the study. Public TCR beta signatures indicated both CMV infection and matching HLA type.

Germline-derived CDR1 and CDR2 are LGHNA and YSLEER. V lost 4 bases, J lost 3 bases, and 5 bases stayed unmatched. CDR3 size: 15 residues. General study findings and limits: Ex vivo responses were dominated by HLA-C-restricted CMV-specific TCR beta clonotypes.

This clonotype was sampled from a human donor in good health (CMV status not recorded). Some clones in this sample may be carry-over from other donors' samples. The sample here was cultured PBMCs, taken from culture after CMV antigen stimulation. This chain links TRBV4-3 with TRBJ2-1, with 8 bases matching TRBD1. The CDR3 sequence is CASSPRQGFYNEQFF. CDR3 in DNA: TGCGCCAGCAGCCCTAGACAGGGGTTCTACAATGAGCAGTTCTTC.